The 21 T cell receptor beta chains reported below all come from one sample, sequenced in a study of blood T cell repertoires in COVID-19. TCRdb's copy holds only in-frame clones and misses some; the assay was immunoSEQ multiplex PCR. The sample records some 460,000 clones, 70% to 90% being singletons. The sequenced sample was PBMCs or T cells enriched from blood (not recorded which). Receptor source: a woman aged 18-29 years with acute COVID-19.

J is TRBJ1-2 and V is TRBV6-1; 11 bases are shared with TRBD1. The J segment lost 7 bases and the V segment lost 2 bases, leaving 6 bases of the junction unmatched. This CDR3 is 15 amino acids long. Germline CDR1 MNHNS, CDR2 SASEGT. CDR3 nucleotides: TGTGCCAGCAGTGAACACCCCGGGACAGGGGGTGGCTACACCTTC. Translating it yields CASSEHPGTGGGYTF.

In its sample, this clone was seen a few times. Other nucleotide sequences from this sample produce the same CDR3. V is TRBV6-5 and J is TRBJ1-4; 11 bases align to TRBD1. With 2 bases clipped from V and 8 bases from J, the junction kept 1 base outside the gene matches. Germline V lookup: CDR1 MNHEY, CDR2 SVGAGI. The CDR3 loop spans 14 amino acids. CDR3 amino acids: CASSYGTGGEKLFF. The CDR3 nucleotides are TGTGCCAGCAGTTACGGGACAGGGGGAGAAAAACTGTTTTTT.

CDR3 bases: TGTGCCATCAGTGAGTCGGGGACAGAATATGGCTACACCTTC. Encoded protein: CAISESGTEYGYTF. This chain connects TRBV10-3 to TRBJ1-2, with 7 nucleotides matching TRBD1. The CDR3 totals 14 residues. Germline CDR1 and CDR2: ENHRY and SYGVKD. V shed 0 bases, J shed 5 bases, and the junction held 3 bases outside the gene matches.

This chain uses TRBV28 with TRBJ2-5; the D gene is possibly TRBD2 (6 bases). Trimming removed 8 bases from V and 2 bases from J, with 18 bases in between. Looked up from germline, CDR1 is MDHEN and CDR2 is SYDVKM. The CDR3 extends over 15 amino acids. The CDR3 DNA is TGTGCCAGCGGTAACGGGCGGGGAAGGCAAGAGACCCAGTACTTC. Translation: CASGNGRGRQETQYF.

The J gene is TRBJ2-7, the V gene TRBV11-2; 7 positions match TRBD1. Germline CDR1 is SGHAT and CDR2 is FQNNGV. The ends lost 5 bases at V and 4 bases at J; junction bases unmatched: 2. The CDR3 is made up of 12 amino acids. DNA for the CDR3: TGTGCCAGCAGCCGACAGGGTTACGAGCAGTACTTC. Its protein is CASSRQGYEQYF.

The rearrangement links TRBV5-1 to TRBJ2-1; 12 bases line up with TRBD2. V gave up 0 bases and J gave up 8 bases; unmatched junction bases: 12. The CDR3 is 18 amino acids. The germline V gene has CDR1 SGHRS and CDR2 YFSETQ. CDR3: CASSLELAGGPEWDEQFF. The CDR3 DNA reads TGCGCCAGCAGCTTGGAGCTAGCGGGGGGGCCCGAGTGGGATGAGCAGTTCTTC.

J is TRBJ2-1 and V is TRBV7-9; tentatively, D is TRBD2 (5 bases). This CDR3 is built from 16 residues. Between the trimmed V and J ends, which lost 4 bases and 0 bases, there was a span of 13 bases. In germline, CDR1 is SEHNR, CDR2 FQNEAQ (reference sequence). As DNA, the CDR3 is TGTGCCAGCAGCTCCACTGGCGGGCCCTCCTACAATGAGCAGTTCTTC. This codes for CASSSTGGPSYNEQFF.

The CDR3 DNA is TGCAGCGTTACAACAGGGGAGAGTTCACCCCTCCACTTT. This sequence encodes CSVTTGESSPLHF. This rearrangement joins TRBV29-1 to TRBJ1-6, with 7 bases identical to TRBD1. The CDR3 runs 13 residues. Germline CDR1 is SQVTM and CDR2 is ANQGSEA. Unmatched junction bases numbered 7, after V lost 5 bases and J lost 9 bases.

The chain employs TRBV9 and TRBJ2-1, with a weak D call TRBD2 (6 bases). The V and J ends lost 0 bases and 3 bases respectively, with 10 bases between them. From germline, CDR1 is SGDLS and CDR2 YYNGEE. The CDR3 spans 15 residues. CDR3: CASSVVIAVYNEQFF. In nucleotides, the CDR3 is TGTGCCAGCAGCGTAGTGATAGCGGTCTACAATGAGCAGTTCTTC.

The rearrangement uses TRBV7-9 and TRBJ2-7, with D hard to call. V was cut by 5 bases and J by 4 bases, with 9 bases left in between. The CDR3 runs 12 residues. From germline, CDR1 is SEHNR and CDR2 FQNEAQ (reference sequence). The CDR3 nucleotides read TGTGCCAGCAGCCACGCGGAGTACGAGCAGTACTTC. It yields the protein CASSHAEYEQYF.

The chain employs TRBV5-8 and TRBJ2-1, with 12 bases aligning to TRBD2. Trimming cost V 4 bases and J 8 bases; bases outside gene matches: 13. Germline values: CDR1 SGHTS, CDR2 YDEGEE. This CDR3 has 17 amino acids. CDR3 residues: CASSRARATSGSYEQFF. The CDR3 coding sequence is TGTGCCAGCAGCCGAGCGCGGGCGACTAGCGGGAGCTATGAGCAGTTCTTC.

V gene TRBV30 combines with J gene TRBJ2-3; D call uncertain. V was trimmed by 2 bases and J by 2 bases, leaving 11 bases between them. The CDR3 runs 14 residues. Per the germline V gene, CDR1 is GTSNPN and CDR2 is SVGIG (reference sequence). The CDR3 DNA follows: TGTGCCTGGAGTTCAGCGATACACACAGATACGCAGTATTTT. Its translation: CAWSSAIHTDTQYF.

The chain uses TRBV19 and TRBJ2-7; 12 bases map to TRBD2. The CDR3 spans 15 residues. Unmatched junction bases numbered 6, after V lost 5 bases and J lost 4 bases. Germline V gene lookup returns CDR1 LNHDA and CDR2 SQIVND (reference sequence). DNA of the CDR3: TGTGCCAGTAGTTCCCGACTAGCGGGAGTGTACGAGCAGTACTTC. It yields the protein CASSSRLAGVYEQYF.

The J gene is TRBJ2-1, the V gene TRBV12-3 or TRBV12-4; 8 bases are a match to TRBD1. Losses at the gene ends were 4 bases for V and 10 bases for J; bases not matched to a gene: 6. The CDR3 loop spans 13 amino acids. Written as DNA, the CDR3 is TGTGCCAGCAGTTCAGGACAGGGTGGGGAGCAGTTCTTC. Protein product: CASSSGQGGEQFF.

This clone was picked up one time. The chain links TRBV11-2 to TRBJ2-7, with TRBD1 identical over 9 bases. CDR3 length: 15 amino acids. Germline values: CDR1 SGHAT, CDR2 FQNNGV. J was trimmed by 5 bases and V by 4 bases; bases with no gene match: 9. The DNA for the CDR3 is TGTGCCAGCAGCTCCCTCCTGGGACAGGGTAACGAGCAGTACTTC. It translates to CASSSLLGQGNEQYF.

The chain has TRBV9 and TRBJ1-2; D possibly corresponds to TRBD1 (5 bases). From germline, CDR1 is SGDLS and CDR2 YYNGEE. Trimming cost V 6 bases and J 5 bases, with 17 bases left between them. This CDR3 contains 14 residues. CDR3 in DNA: TGTGCCAGCACACTCAGGGCAGGGCGGTATGGCTACACCTTC. It yields the protein CASTLRAGRYGYTF.

The chain couples TRBV5-1 to TRBJ2-4, with TRBD1 matching over 9 bases. The CDR3 is 15 amino acids. The J segment lost 1 base and the V segment lost 2 bases, leaving 1 base of the junction unmatched. Germline CDR1 is SGHRS and CDR2 is YFSETQ. CDR3 amino acids: CASSLQGAAKNIQYF. The CDR3 nucleotides read TGCGCCAGCAGCTTACAGGGGGCTGCCAAAAACATTCAGTACTTC. The variable domain in full, with the rest retrieved from reference TRBV5-1 and TRBJ2-4, is KAGVTQTPRYLIKTRGQQVTLSCSPISGHRSVSWYQQTPGQGLQFLFEYFSETQRNKGNFPGRFSGRQFSNSRSEMNVSTLELGDSALYLCASSLQGAAKNIQYFGAGTRLSVL.

As for this clone: One end of the junction is discordant with germline, which a read error may explain. The rearrangement links TRBV7-7 to TRBJ2-7, with a possible D match to TRBD1 (5 bases). The CDR3 covers 15 residues. CDR1 and CDR2 (germline): SSHAT, FNYEAQ (reference sequence). CDR3 DNA sequence: TGTGCTAGCAGCTTAGAGGCAGGGTCAAGGTACGAGCAGTACTTC. Translated, it gives CASSLEAGSRYEQYF.

The V and J genes are TRBV10-1 and TRBJ2-2, with 8 bases lining up with TRBD2. This CDR3 comprises 16 residues. Germline CDR1 and CDR2: WNHNN and SYGVQD (reference sequence). Germline trimming cut 3 bases from V and 2 bases from J; bases unmatched to any gene: 5. CDR3 sequence reads: CASSDGRGGNTGELFF. CDR3 DNA sequence: TGCGCCAGCAGTGATGGACGGGGGGGCAACACCGGGGAGCTGTTTTTT.

V and J are TRBV5-6 and TRBJ2-7; D is uncertain. There are 13 residues in the CDR3. V was shortened by 10 bases and J by 3 bases, with 17 bases between the two germline ends. From germline, CDR1 is SGHDT and CDR2 YYEEEE. The CDR3 DNA reads as TGTGCCCTAGGCCGGCAGAGCTACTACGAGCAGTACTTC. This gives the protein CALGRQSYYEQYF.

This clone was counted a few times. This sequence joins TRBV7-9 and TRBJ1-5, with TRBD1 matching over 8 bases. The germline CDR1 and CDR2 sequences are SEHNR and FQNEAQ (reference sequence). This CDR3 region has 15 residues. With 5 bases clipped from V and 2 bases from J, the junction kept 5 bases outside the gene matches. The CDR3 loop is CASSGQGLGNQPQHF. As DNA, the CDR3 is TGTGCCAGCAGCGGACAGGGTTTAGGCAATCAGCCCCAGCATTTT.